This TCR beta chain was observed in a study of T-cell memory formation after mild COVID-19 (dated by TCRdb to the early 2020s). With regard to the full study: TCR sequence clusters from the two donors were largely donor specific. T-cell clones expanding and contracting after mild COVID-19 in a couple of donors were tracked by longitudinal TCRalpha and TCRbeta repertoire sequencing. The cohort was made up of two young adult volunteers, one female and one male, who were previously healthy.

Ficoll-Paque density gradient centrifugation was the method used to isolate PBMCs. Findings and caveats that apply to the study as a whole: Only a couple of mild cases were covered in the study, and larger cohorts including severe cases with pre-infection samples were considered necessary. Contracting CD4+ clones were found mainly in CM and EM memory subsets, while CD8+ clones were enriched in EMRA. Some responding clones were detected in pre-infection memory, which suggested that pre-existing cross-reactive memory T cells had joined the SARS-CoV-2 response. Whether the second-wave clones peaking on day 37 were SARS-CoV-2 specific was not confirmed. Clones that contracted from day 15 to 85 showed balanced CD4/CD8 phenotypes, whereas a second wave of clones that expanded from day 15 to 37 leaned towards CD4+.

Instrument used: Illumina NovaSeq 6000. TCRalpha and TCRbeta cDNA libraries were constructed by 5'RACE with constant-segment primers, with sample barcodes and unique molecular identifiers being introduced. RNA was extracted from every sample with Trizol reagent. Libraries were amplified in two PCR steps, with a second sample barcode and Illumina TruSeq adapters added in the second step. Sequencing of the libraries was done on an Illumina NovaSeq, producing 2 x 150 bp paired-end reads. Regarding the original processing steps: Demultiplexing of reads and collapsing into UMI-guided consensus sequences were performed with migec v1.2.7. Using mixcr v2.1.11, the UMI consensuses were aligned to TRA and TRB V and J templates and assembled into clonotypes. A clonotype was counted as expanded or contracted only when both edgeR and NoisET called the clonotype significant, with the noise models trained on biological replicates. For edgeR calls, a false discovery rate-adjusted p below 0.01 and a log2 fold-change threshold of 1 were applied. As an exploratory analysis of dynamics, max-normalized trajectories of the 1000 most abundant clonotypes were examined by PCA with hierarchical clustering. The CD4 or CD8 phenotype of responding clones was assigned using the separately sequenced CD4+ and CD8+ repertoires. TCRdb passed the public sequencing reads through fastp at Q25 and MiXCR, retaining productive beta sequences. Entries that share a CDR3 protein sequence are merged under the most common genes and DNA. The V and J calls follow TCRdb's processing rather than the paper's. A total of some 450,000 distinct CDR3 sequences appear in this sample, over 15% of them only once. 8.4% of the sample is held by the ten biggest clonotypes.

Concerning this clonotype: The antigen it recognizes is unknown. No base quality values were provided; no much bigger clone lies one nucleotide off.

Looking up the germline V gene (reference sequence) yields CDR1 SEHNR and CDR2 FQNEAQ. V is cut back by 2 bases and J by 6 bases, with 7 bases in the junction unmatched. There are 16 amino acids in the CDR3, from cysteine to phenylalanine inclusive. Here the CDR3 DNA is all that survives: 48 bases in frame from base 1. This receptor chain uses TRBV7-9 and TRBJ1-2, with 12 bases aligning to TRBD1. The source of this sequence is an adult woman who had mild COVID-19 (a few samples of this study predate the infection). The sample titles of this study are shuffled in the database, so cell type and time point are left out; the donor was told from shared clones. Source material: PBMCs or a T cell subset sorted from them (not recorded which). The nucleotides are TGTGCCAGCAGCTTACCTGGGGACAGGGGGCTTAATGGCTACACCTTC. The encoded protein is CASSLPGDRGLNGYTF.